Listed below are T cell receptor beta chains from one sample, sequenced in a study of shared T cell receptors in the human thymus. The table came from immunoSEQ multiplex PCR; TCRdb's copy has only in-frame clones and leaves some out. This table holds approximately 760,000 clones, 70% to 90% found once. This sample was shared with a second study, whose subject was human thymus T cells.

Sequencing was carried out using thymocytes. The origin of the receptors is a girl under three years old with a congenital heart defect. Each CDR3 is given with its conserved first and last residue. Fields, in order: J gene, V gene, clone size, D gene, CDR3 DNA, CDR3 protein. A D gene is named only where the DNA matches it firmly. Size tells how often a clone was seen (once, few, many) or the class of an expanded clone, and some rows leave it out.

j_gene: TRBJ2-2; v_gene: TRBV13; abundance: -; d_gene: -; CDR3nt: TGTGCCAGCAGCCCCGGCCCCAGGGAAACCGGGGAGCTGTTTTTT; CDR3aa: CASSPGPRETGELFF
j_gene: TRBJ2-7; v_gene: TRBV7-9; abundance: -; d_gene: TRBD2; CDR3nt: TGTGCCAGCAGCTTAGTAGGACTAGCGGCGTTCGAGCAGTACTTC; CDR3aa: CASSLVGLAAFEQYF
j_gene: TRBJ1-3; v_gene: TRBV6-1; abundance: -; d_gene: -; CDR3nt: TGTGCCAGCAGGGGCAGATTCTCTGGAAACACCATATATTTT; CDR3aa: CASRGRFSGNTIYF
j_gene: TRBJ2-7; v_gene: TRBV18; abundance: -; d_gene: -; CDR3nt: TGTGCCAGCTCCCACAGTAAGAGCGAGCAGTACTTC; CDR3aa: CASSHSKSEQYF
j_gene: TRBJ1-5; v_gene: TRBV4-1; abundance: -; d_gene: TRBD1; CDR3nt: TGCGCCAGCAGCCAAGGGGTGACAGGGGCAAGAAATCAGCCCCAGCATTTT; CDR3aa: CASSQGVTGARNQPQHF
j_gene: TRBJ1-2; v_gene: TRBV28; abundance: -; d_gene: TRBD1; CDR3nt: TGTGCCAGCAGTTTACCTGGGCGGGGGACAGGGACCTATGGCTACACCTTC; CDR3aa: CASSLPGRGTGTYGYTF
j_gene: TRBJ2-1; v_gene: TRBV7-2; abundance: few; d_gene: -; CDR3nt: TGTGCCAGCAGCTTAGTTGAGAGCGCCGATAACAATGAGCAGTTCTTC; CDR3aa: CASSLVESADNNEQFF
j_gene: TRBJ1-1; v_gene: TRBV10-2; abundance: once; d_gene: -; CDR3nt: TGCGCCAGCAGCAACCATGAGACAGAGAACACTGAAGCTTTCTTT; CDR3aa: CASSNHETENTEAFF
j_gene: TRBJ1-2; v_gene: TRBV7-6; abundance: -; d_gene: TRBD1; CDR3nt: TGTGCCAGCAGCGTCGGGACAGACCCAAACTATGGCTACACCTTC; CDR3aa: CASSVGTDPNYGYTF
j_gene: TRBJ1-2; v_gene: TRBV5-4; abundance: -; d_gene: TRBD1; CDR3nt: TGTGCCAGCAGCCCAGGACAGGGAGGCTACACCTTC; CDR3aa: CASSPGQGGYTF
j_gene: TRBJ1-6; v_gene: TRBV5-8; abundance: once; d_gene: -; CDR3nt: TGTGCCAGCAGCTTGGGGACACATCATACTTCCCTCCACTTT; CDR3aa: CASSLGTHHTSLHF
j_gene: TRBJ2-1; v_gene: TRBV19; abundance: -; d_gene: -; CDR3nt: TGTGCCAGTAGCTCCCCAGGGGGGCTTGAGCAGTTCTTC; CDR3aa: CASSSPGGLEQFF
j_gene: TRBJ1-2; v_gene: TRBV19; abundance: -; d_gene: -; CDR3nt: TGTGCCAGTATGCAGTCGGGGGGCCAAGGCTATGGCTACACCTTC; CDR3aa: CASMQSGGQGYGYTF
j_gene: TRBJ1-1; v_gene: TRBV5-1; abundance: -; d_gene: TRBD1; CDR3nt: TGCGCCAGCAGCTTGGAGCGGGGACAGGGGATCACTGAAGCTTTCTTT; CDR3aa: CASSLERGQGITEAFF
j_gene: TRBJ2-7; v_gene: TRBV23-1; abundance: -; d_gene: -; CDR3nt: TGCGCCAGCAGTCATCGGAGAGCCCCAACTCTTCTCTACGAGCAGTACTTC; CDR3aa: CASSHRRAPTLLYEQYF
j_gene: TRBJ2-7; v_gene: TRBV5-6; abundance: -; d_gene: -; CDR3nt: TGTGCCAGCAGGCAGGGGACTACCTACGAGCAGTACTTC; CDR3aa: CASRQGTTYEQYF
j_gene: TRBJ1-2; v_gene: TRBV4-1; abundance: -; d_gene: TRBD1; CDR3nt: TGCGCCAGCAGCCAAGGCCAAACAGGGGCGCAGCCCATTCCTAACCCTAACTATGGCTACACCTTC; CDR3aa: CASSQGQTGAQPIPNPNYGYTF
j_gene: TRBJ1-4; v_gene: TRBV7-8; abundance: once; d_gene: -; CDR3nt: TGTGCCAGCAGCTTAGTTCGGCGGGTTAATGAAAAACTGTTTTTT; CDR3aa: CASSLVRRVNEKLFF